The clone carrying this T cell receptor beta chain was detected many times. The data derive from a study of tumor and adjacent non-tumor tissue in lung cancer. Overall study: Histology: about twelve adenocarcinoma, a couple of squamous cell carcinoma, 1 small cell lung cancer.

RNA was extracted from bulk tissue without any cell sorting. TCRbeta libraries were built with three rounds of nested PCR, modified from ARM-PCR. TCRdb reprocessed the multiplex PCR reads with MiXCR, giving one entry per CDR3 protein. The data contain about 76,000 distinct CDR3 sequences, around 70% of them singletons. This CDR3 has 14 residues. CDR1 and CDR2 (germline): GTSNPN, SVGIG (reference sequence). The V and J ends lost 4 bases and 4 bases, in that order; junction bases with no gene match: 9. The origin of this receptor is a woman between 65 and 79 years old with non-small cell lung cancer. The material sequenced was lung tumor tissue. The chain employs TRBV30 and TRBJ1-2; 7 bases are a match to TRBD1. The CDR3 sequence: CAWKKTGLFYGYTF. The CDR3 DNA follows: TGTGCCTGGAAGAAGACAGGGCTTTTCTATGGCTACACCTTC.